This T cell receptor beta chain was sequenced during a study of neoadjuvant anti-PD-1 for oral cavity cancer. Only in-frame clones appear in the TCRdb table, and some are missing; sequencing was by immunoSEQ multiplex PCR. Of 20,000 to 25,000 clones detected, 25% to 30% appear once; the ten largest clones hold about 17%. Described time point: after neoadjuvant nivolumab, at surgical resection. The sample here was tumor tissue, taken after nivolumab (anti-PD-1) treatment. The receptor's source is a person between 35 and 79 years old with oral cavity squamous cell carcinoma.

The CDR3 here is CASSLDNRELSYGYTF. The DNA of the CDR3 is TGTGCCAGCAGCTTGGATAACCGGGAACTCTCCTATGGCTACACCTTC. V gene TRBV5-4 combines with J gene TRBJ1-2; D gene unclear. Germline V gene lookup returns CDR1 SGHNT and CDR2 YYREEE (reference sequence). The CDR3 runs to 16 residues. V gave up 0 bases and J gave up 4 bases, with 16 bases separating them.